Described below is a single T cell receptor beta chain sequence and its context. From blood CD8+ and CD4+ T cells, TCR beta sequences were generated. In the multiple sclerosis control group, patients were treatment-naive and had stable or active relapsing-remitting disease. CDR3 length equals 15 residues. The junction had 4 bases not matched to a gene; V was cut back by 5 bases and J by 0 bases. These data are taken from a study of CD8 T cells in Susac syndrome. Random hexamers were used to reverse transcribe roughly 0.5 to 1 ug of RNA. Multiplex immunoSEQ PCR targeted 54 Vbeta and 13 Jbeta TCR beta segments. A single record per CDR3 protein comes from TCRdb applying MiXCR to the immunoSEQ multiplex PCR reads. The table includes 71,000 or so distinct CDR3 sequences, 96% detected once.

The chain is built from TRBV12-3 or TRBV12-4 and TRBJ2-3, with TRBD2 matching 8 bases. The sequence came from a human donor with multiple sclerosis. The sample was CD4+ T cells from PBMCs. DNA of the CDR3: TGTGCCAGCAGTCCTGAGCGGGGGAGCACAGATACGCAGTATTTT. Translation gives CASSPERGSTDTQYF.